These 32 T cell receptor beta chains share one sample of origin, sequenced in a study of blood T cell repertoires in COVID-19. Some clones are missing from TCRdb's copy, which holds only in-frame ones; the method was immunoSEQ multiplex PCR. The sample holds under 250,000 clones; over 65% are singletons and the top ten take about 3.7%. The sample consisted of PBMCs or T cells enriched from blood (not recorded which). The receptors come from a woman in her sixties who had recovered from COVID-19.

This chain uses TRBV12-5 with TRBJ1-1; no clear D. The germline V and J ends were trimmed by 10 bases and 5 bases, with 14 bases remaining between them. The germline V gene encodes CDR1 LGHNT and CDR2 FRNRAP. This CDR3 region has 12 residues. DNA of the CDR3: TGTGCTACCCTTTACCCGGGGACTGAAGCTTTCTTT. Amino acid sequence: CATLYPGTEAFF.

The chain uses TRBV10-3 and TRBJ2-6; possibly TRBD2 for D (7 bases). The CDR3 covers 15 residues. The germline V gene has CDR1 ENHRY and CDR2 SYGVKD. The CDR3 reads CATRGGRAGANVLTF. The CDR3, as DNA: TGTGCTACACGCGGGGGCCGGGCCGGGGCCAACGTCCTGACTTTC.

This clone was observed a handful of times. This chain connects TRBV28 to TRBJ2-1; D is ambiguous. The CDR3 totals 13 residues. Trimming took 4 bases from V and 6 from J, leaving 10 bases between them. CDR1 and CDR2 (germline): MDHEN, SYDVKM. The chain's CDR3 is CASSWSVINEQFF. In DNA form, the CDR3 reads TGTGCCAGCAGTTGGTCAGTAATCAATGAGCAGTTCTTC.

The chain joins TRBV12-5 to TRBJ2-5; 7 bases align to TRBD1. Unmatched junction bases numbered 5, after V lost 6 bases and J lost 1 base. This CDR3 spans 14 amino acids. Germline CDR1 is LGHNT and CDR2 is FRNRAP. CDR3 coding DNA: TGTGCTAGTGGCTGGAACAGGGGCCAAGAGACCCAGTACTTC. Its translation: CASGWNRGQETQYF.

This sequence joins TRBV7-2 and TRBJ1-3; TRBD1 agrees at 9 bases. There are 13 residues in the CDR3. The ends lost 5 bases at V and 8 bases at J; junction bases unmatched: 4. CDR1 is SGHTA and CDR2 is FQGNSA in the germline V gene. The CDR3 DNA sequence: TGTGCCAGCAGCGCATGGACAGGGGACACCATATATTTT. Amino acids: CASSAWTGDTIYF.

The CDR3 DNA reads TGTGCCAGCAGCTTCACCACTAGCGGGAGCAATGAGCAGTTCTTC. This gives the protein CASSFTTSGSNEQFF. The V and J genes are TRBV7-9 and TRBJ2-1; the match to TRBD2 covers 11 bases. V was pared by 3 bases and J by 6 bases, with 4 bases of the junction left unmatched. The CDR3 has 15 residues. Germline values: CDR1 SEHNR, CDR2 FQNEAQ (reference sequence).

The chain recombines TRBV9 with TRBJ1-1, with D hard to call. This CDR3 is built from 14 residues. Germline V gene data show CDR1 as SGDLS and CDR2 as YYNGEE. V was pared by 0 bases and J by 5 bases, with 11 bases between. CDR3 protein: CASSVGQEGTEAFF. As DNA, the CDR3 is TGTGCCAGCAGCGTAGGGCAGGAGGGTACTGAAGCTTTCTTT.

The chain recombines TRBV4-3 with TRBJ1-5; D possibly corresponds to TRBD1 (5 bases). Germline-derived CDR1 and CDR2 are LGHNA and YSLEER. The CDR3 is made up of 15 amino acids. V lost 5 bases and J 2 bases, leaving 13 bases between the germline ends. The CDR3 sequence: CASSESDSGNQPQHF. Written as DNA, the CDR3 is TGCGCCAGCAGCGAGTCCGACAGTGGCAATCAGCCCCAGCATTTT.

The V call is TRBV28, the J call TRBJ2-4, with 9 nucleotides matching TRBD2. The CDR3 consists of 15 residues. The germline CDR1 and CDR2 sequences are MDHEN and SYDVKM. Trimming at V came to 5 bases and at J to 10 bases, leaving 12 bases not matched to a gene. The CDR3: CASSPKLAGPKIQYF. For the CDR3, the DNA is TGTGCCAGCAGTCCAAAACTAGCGGGTCCCAAAATTCAGTACTTC.

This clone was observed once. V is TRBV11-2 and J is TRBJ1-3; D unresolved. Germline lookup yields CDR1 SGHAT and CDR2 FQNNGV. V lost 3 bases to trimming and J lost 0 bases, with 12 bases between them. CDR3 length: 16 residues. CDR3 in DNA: TGTGCCAGCAGCTTTGGTACAGACGCCTCTGGAAACACCATATATTTT. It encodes CASSFGTDASGNTIYF.

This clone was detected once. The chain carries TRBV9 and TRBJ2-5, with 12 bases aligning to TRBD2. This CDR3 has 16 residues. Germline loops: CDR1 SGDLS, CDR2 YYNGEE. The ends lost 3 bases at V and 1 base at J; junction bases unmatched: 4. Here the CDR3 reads CASSEGTSGSQETQYF. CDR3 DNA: TGTGCCAGCAGCGAGGGGACTAGCGGGTCCCAAGAGACCCAGTACTTC. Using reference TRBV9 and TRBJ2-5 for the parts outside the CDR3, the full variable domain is DSGVTQTPKHLITATGQRVTLRCSPRSGDLSVYWYQQSLDQGLQFLIQYYNGEERAKGNILERFSAQQFPDLHSELNLSSLELGDSALYFCASSEGTSGSQETQYFGPGTRLLVL.

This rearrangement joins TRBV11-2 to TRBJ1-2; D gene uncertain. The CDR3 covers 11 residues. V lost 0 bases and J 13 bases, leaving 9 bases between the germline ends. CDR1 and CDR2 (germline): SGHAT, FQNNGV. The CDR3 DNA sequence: TGTGCCAGCAGCTTAGAAATGGTAGCCACCTTC. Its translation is CASSLEMVATF.

This CDR3 reads CAWSYTDRPLANEKLFF. The CDR3 DNA reads as TGTGCCTGGAGTTATACTGACAGGCCCCTCGCTAATGAAAAACTGTTTTTT. The V gene is TRBV30, the J gene TRBJ1-4; D is perhaps TRBD1 (6 bases). Trimming shortened V by 2 bases and J by 3 bases, and 19 bases separated the two germline ends. From germline, CDR1 is GTSNPN and CDR2 SVGIG (reference sequence). This CDR3 has 17 residues.

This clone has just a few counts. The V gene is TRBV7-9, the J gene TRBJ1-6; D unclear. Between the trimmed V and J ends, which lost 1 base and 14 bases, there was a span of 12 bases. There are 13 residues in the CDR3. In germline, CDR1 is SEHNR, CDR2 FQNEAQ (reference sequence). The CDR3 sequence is CASSLDTRGSLHF. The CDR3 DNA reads TGTGCCAGCAGCTTAGATACGCGGGGATCCCTCCACTTT.

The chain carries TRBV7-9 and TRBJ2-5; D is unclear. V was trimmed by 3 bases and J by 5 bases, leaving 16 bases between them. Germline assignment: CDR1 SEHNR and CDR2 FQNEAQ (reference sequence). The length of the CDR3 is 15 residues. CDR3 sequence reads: CASSLGLGRTETQYF. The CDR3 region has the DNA TGTGCCAGCAGCTTGGGCCTTGGCCGCACGGAGACCCAGTACTTC.

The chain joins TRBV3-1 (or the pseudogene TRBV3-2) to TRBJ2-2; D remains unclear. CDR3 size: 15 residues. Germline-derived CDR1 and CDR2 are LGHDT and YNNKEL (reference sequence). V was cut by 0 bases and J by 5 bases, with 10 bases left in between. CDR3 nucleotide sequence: TGTGCCAGCAGCCAAGATAATGTGGAGACCGGGGAGCTGTTTTTT. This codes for CASSQDNVETGELFF.

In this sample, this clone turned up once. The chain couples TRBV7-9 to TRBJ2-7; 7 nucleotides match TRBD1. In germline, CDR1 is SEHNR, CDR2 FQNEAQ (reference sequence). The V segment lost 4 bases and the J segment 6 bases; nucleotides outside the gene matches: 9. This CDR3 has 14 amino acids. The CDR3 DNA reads TGTGCCAGCAGCTCAGTACAGGGGCCGGGCGAGCAGTACTTC. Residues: CASSSVQGPGEQYF. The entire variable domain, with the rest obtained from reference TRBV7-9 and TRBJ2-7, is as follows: DTGVSQNPRHKITKRGQNVTFRCDPISEHNRLYWYRQTLGQGPEFLTYFQNEAQLEKSRLLSDRFSAERPKGSFSTLEIQRTEQGDSAMYLCASSSVQGPGEQYFGPGTRLTVT.

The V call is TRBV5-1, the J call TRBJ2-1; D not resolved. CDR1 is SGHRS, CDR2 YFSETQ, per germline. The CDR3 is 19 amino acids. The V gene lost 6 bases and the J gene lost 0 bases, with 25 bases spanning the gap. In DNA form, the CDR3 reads TGCGCCAGCACCCTAGGCCAGTCCCGCCTCCCCAGCTCCTACAATGAGCAGTTCTTC. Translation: CASTLGQSRLPSSYNEQFF.

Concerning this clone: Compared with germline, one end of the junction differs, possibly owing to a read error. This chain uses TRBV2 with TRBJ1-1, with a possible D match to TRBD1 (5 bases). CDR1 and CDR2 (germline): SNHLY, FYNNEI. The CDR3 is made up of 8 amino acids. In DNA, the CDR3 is TGTGCCAGCGGCCTCGGGGGCTTT. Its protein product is CASGLGGF.

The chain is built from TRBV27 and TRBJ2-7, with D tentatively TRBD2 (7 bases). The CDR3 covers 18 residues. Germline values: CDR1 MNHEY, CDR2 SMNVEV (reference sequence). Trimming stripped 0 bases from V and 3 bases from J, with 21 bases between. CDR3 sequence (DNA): TGTGCCAGCAGTTTATCGGTCCCACGGGGGGCGTCTGGCTACGAGCAGTACTTC. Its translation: CASSLSVPRGASGYEQYF.

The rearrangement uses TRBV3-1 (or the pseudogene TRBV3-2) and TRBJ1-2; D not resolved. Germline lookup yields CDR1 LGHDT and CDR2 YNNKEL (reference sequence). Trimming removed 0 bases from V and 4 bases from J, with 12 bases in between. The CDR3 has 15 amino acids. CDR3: CASSQDGSPLYGYTF. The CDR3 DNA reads TGTGCCAGCAGCCAAGACGGGAGTCCCCTCTATGGCTACACCTTC.

The CDR3 protein is CASSSSGTLYEQYF. As DNA, the CDR3 is TGTGCCAGCAGCTCTAGCGGGACGCTCTACGAGCAGTACTTC. The rearrangement uses TRBV11-1 and TRBJ2-7; 9 bases agree with TRBD2. With 4 bases clipped from V and 3 bases from J, the junction kept 4 bases outside the gene matches. The length of the CDR3 is 14 residues. CDR1 is SGHAT, CDR2 FQDESV, per germline (reference sequence).

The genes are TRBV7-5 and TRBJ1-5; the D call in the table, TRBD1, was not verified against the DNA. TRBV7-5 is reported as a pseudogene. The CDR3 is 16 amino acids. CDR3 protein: CVRSYPSGQGARFQHF. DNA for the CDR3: TGTGTCAGAAGCTATCCTTCGGGACAGGGGGCGAGGTTCCAGCATTTT.

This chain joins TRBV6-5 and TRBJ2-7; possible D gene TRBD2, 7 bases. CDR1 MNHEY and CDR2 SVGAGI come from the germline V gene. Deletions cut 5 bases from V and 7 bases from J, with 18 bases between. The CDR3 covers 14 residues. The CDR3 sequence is CASSPQGGLSEQYF. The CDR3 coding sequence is TGTGCCAGCAGTCCACAGGGAGGGCTAAGTGAGCAGTACTTC.

Written as DNA, the CDR3 is TGTGCCAGCAGCGCGGGACAGGGGGCGAATACGCAGTATTTT. It encodes CASSAGQGANTQYF. The chain joins TRBV9 to TRBJ2-3, with 12 bases identical to TRBD1. The CDR3 spans 14 residues. Looked up from germline, CDR1 is SGDLS and CDR2 is YYNGEE. The trim removed 3 bases at V and 7 bases at J, leaving 3 bases unmatched. The whole variable domain, remainder taken from reference TRBV9 and TRBJ2-3, is DSGVTQTPKHLITATGQRVTLRCSPRSGDLSVYWYQQSLDQGLQFLIQYYNGEERAKGNILERFSAQQFPDLHSELNLSSLELGDSALYFCASSAGQGANTQYFGPGTRLTVL.

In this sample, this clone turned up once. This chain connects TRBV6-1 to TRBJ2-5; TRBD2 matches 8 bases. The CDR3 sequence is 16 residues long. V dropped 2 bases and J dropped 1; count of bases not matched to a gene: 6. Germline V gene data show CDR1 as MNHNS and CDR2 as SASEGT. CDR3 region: CASSEIGREVQETQYF. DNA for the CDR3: TGTGCCAGCAGTGAAATTGGGCGGGAGGTCCAAGAGACCCAGTACTTC.

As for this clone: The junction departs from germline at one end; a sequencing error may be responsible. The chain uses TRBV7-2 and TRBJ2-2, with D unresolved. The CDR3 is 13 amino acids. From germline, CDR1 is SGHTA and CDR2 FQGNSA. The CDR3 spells CTSRQPGTGELFF. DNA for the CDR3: TGTACAAGCAGGCAGCCGGGCACCGGGGAGCTGTTTTTT.

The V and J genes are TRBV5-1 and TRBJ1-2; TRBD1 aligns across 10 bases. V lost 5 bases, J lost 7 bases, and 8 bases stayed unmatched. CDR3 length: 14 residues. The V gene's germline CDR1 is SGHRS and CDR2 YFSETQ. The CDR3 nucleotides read TGCGCCAGCAGTTTCGGACAGGGGGTTTCTGGCTACACCTTC. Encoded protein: CASSFGQGVSGYTF. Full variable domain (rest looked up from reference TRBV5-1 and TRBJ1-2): KAGVTQTPRYLIKTRGQQVTLSCSPISGHRSVSWYQQTPGQGLQFLFEYFSETQRNKGNFPGRFSGRQFSNSRSEMNVSTLELGDSALYLCASSFGQGVSGYTFGSGTRLTVV.

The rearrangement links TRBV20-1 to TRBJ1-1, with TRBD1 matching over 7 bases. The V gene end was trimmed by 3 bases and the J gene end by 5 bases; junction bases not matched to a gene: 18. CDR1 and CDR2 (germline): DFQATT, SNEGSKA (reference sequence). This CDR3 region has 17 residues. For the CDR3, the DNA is TGCAGTGCTAGTCCCCTCTCGGGAGGGGGCGTGGGGACTGAAGCTTTCTTT. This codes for CSASPLSGGGVGTEAFF.

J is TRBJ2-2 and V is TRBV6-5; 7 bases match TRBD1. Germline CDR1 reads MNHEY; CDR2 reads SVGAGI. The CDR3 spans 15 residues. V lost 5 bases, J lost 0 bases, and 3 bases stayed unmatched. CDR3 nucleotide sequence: TGTGCCAGCAGTACCGGGACAGCGAACACCGGGGAGCTGTTTTTT. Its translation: CASSTGTANTGELFF.

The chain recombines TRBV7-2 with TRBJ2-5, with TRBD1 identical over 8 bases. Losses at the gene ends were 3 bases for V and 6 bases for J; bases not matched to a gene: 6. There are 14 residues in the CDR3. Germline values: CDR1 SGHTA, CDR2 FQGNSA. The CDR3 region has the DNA TGTGCCAGCAGCTTGACAGGGGTCGGTAAGACCCAGTACTTC. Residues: CASSLTGVGKTQYF.

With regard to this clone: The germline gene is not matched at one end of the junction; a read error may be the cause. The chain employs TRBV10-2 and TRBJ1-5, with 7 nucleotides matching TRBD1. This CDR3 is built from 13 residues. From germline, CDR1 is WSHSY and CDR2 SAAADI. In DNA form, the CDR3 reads TGCGCCAGCAATGAGGGGGCGCGGCAGCCCCAGCATTTT. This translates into CASNEGARQPQHF.